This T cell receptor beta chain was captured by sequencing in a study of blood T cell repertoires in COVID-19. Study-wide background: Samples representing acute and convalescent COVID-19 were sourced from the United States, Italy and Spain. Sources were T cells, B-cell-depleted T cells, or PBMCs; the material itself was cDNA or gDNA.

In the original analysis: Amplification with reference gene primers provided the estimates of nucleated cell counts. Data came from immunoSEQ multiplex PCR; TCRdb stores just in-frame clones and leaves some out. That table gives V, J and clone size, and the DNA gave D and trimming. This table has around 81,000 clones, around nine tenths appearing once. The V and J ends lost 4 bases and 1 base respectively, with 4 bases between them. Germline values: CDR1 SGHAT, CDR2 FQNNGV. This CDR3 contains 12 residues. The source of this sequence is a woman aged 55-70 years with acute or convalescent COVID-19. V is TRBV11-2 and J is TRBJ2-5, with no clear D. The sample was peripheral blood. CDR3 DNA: TGTGCCAGCAGCTCTTCCCAAGAGACCCAGTACTTC. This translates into CASSSSQETQYF.